Following are 22 T cell receptor beta chains from one sample sequenced in a study of cytomegalovirus exposure and HLA in healthy donors. Primers included in the PCR were 60 Vbeta and 13 Jbeta primers. Only in-frame clones appear in the TCRdb table, and some are missing; sequencing was by immunoSEQ multiplex PCR. Found here are some 100,000 clones, approximately 72% of them singletons; the top ten hold approximately 2.1%. Input material: PBMCs. The receptor source for this set is a woman between 35 and 50 years old in good health and CMV-seronegative.

This chain connects TRBV19 to TRBJ2-3, with D perhaps TRBD2 (5 bases). The CDR3 has 16 amino acids. The V end lost 3 bases, the J end lost 4 bases, and 17 bases lay between the germline ends. Per the germline V gene, CDR1 is LNHDA and CDR2 is SQIVND (reference sequence). CDR3 sequence reads: CASSMEATSGPDTQYF. CDR3 DNA: TGTGCCAGTAGTATGGAGGCCACAAGCGGCCCAGATACGCAGTATTTT.

CDR3 in DNA: TGTGCCAGCTCAGGGGAGTTGACCGGGGAGCTGTTTTTT. It codes for CASSGELTGELFF. The chain has TRBV18 and TRBJ2-2, with D maybe TRBD2 (5 bases). CDR3 size: 13 residues. Per the germline V gene, CDR1 is KGHSH and CDR2 is LQKENI. Trimming took 5 bases from V and 5 from J, leaving 9 bases between them.

This clone was detected a few times. The J gene is TRBJ2-3, the V gene TRBV5-6; D call uncertain. This CDR3 is built from 14 residues. Germline V gene data show CDR1 as SGHDT and CDR2 as YYEEEE. The V end lost 2 bases, the J end lost 4 bases, and 11 bases lay between the germline ends. The CDR3 sequence is CASSFLSQADTQYF. The CDR3 DNA follows: TGTGCCAGCAGCTTCCTGTCGCAGGCAGATACGCAGTATTTT. Looking up the rest from reference TRBV5-6 and TRBJ2-3 gives the full variable domain: DAGVTQSPTHLIKTRGQQVTLRCSPKSGHDTVSWYQQALGQGPQFIFQYYEEEERQRGNFPDRFSGHQFPNYSSELNVNALLLGDSALYLCASSFLSQADTQYFGPGTRLTVL.

Only one count was recorded for this clone. The V and J genes are TRBV29-1 and TRBJ2-5, with D unresolved. This CDR3 spans 11 amino acids. Germline V CDR1 and CDR2: SQVTM, ANQGSEA. V lost 5 bases and J lost 2, with 6 bases in between. In nucleotides, the CDR3 is TGCAGCGTTATACAGCAAGAGACCCAGTACTTC. It translates to CSVIQQETQYF. The variable domain in full, completed from reference TRBV29-1 and TRBJ2-5, reads SAVISQKPSRDICQRGTSLTIQCQVDSQVTMMFWYRQQPGQSLTLIATANQGSEATYESGFVIDKFPISRPNLTFSTLTVSNMSPEDSSIYLCSVIQQETQYFGPGTRLLVL.

The genes are TRBV2 and TRBJ2-3; 13 nucleotides align to TRBD2. The CDR3 has 15 residues. Germline V lookup: CDR1 SNHLY, CDR2 FYNNEI. CDR3 amino acids: CAGRWGLAGPDTQYF. The CDR3 DNA follows: TGTGCAGGCAGGTGGGGACTAGCGGGACCAGATACGCAGTATTTT.

The gene calls are TRBV7-2 and TRBJ1-1; D ambiguous. The CDR3 runs 13 residues. The V gene lost 5 bases and the J gene lost 7 bases, with 14 bases spanning the gap. Per the germline V gene, CDR1 is SGHTA and CDR2 is FQGNSA. The DNA for the CDR3 is TGTGCCAGCAGCCCCTCGGGGTCCCTTGAAGCTTTCTTT. Residues: CASSPSGSLEAFF. Variable domain in full (rest from reference TRBV7-2 and TRBJ1-1): GAGVSQSPSNKVTEKGKDVELRCDPISGHTALYWYRQSLGQGLEFLIYFQGNSAPDKSGLPSDRFSAERTGGSVSTLTIQRTQQEDSAVYLCASSPSGSLEAFFGQGTRLTVV.

This clone was seen once. This chain connects TRBV5-1 to TRBJ2-1; 12 nucleotides line up with TRBD2. Per the germline V gene, CDR1 is SGHRS and CDR2 is YFSETQ. The ends lost 4 bases at V and 0 bases at J; junction bases unmatched: 8. The CDR3 consists of 18 residues. Here the CDR3 DNA reads TGCGCCAGCAGCCGGTGGACTAGCGGGAATCACTCCTACAATGAGCAGTTCTTC. Its translation: CASSRWTSGNHSYNEQFF.

This sequence joins TRBV4-3 and TRBJ2-1; maybe TRBD2 (6 bases). The CDR3 consists of 15 residues. Trimming took 1 base from V and 4 from J, leaving 11 bases between them. CDR1 LGHNA and CDR2 YSLEER come from the germline V gene. This CDR3 reads CASSQGWGVYNEQFF. As DNA, the CDR3 is TGCGCCAGCAGCCAAGGTTGGGGGGTTTACAATGAGCAGTTCTTC.

This chain connects TRBV7-7 to TRBJ2-2; D is possibly TRBD1 (6 bases). CDR3 length: 14 amino acids. Looked up from germline, CDR1 is SSHAT and CDR2 is FNYEAQ (reference sequence). V was shortened by 10 bases and J by 0 bases, with 12 bases between the two germline ends. The CDR3, as DNA: TGTGCCAATCCCGGGACAACGAACACCGGGGAGCTGTTTTTT. It is translated as CANPGTTNTGELFF.

V usage is TRBV11-1 and J usage is TRBJ2-3; 9 bases are shared with TRBD1. The length of the CDR3 is 15 residues. Per germline, CDR1 SGHAT and CDR2 FQDESV (reference sequence). J was trimmed by 3 bases and V by 1 base; bases with no gene match: 2. The CDR3 coding sequence is TGTGCCAGCAGCTTAGACAGGGGGCGTACAGATACGCAGTATTTT. The encoded protein is CASSLDRGRTDTQYF.

This chain joins TRBV19 and TRBJ1-2; weak D call: TRBD1 (6 bases). V shed 7 bases and J shed 5 bases, with 17 bases lying between them. CDR3 length equals 14 residues. CDR1 and CDR2 (germline): LNHDA, SQIVND (reference sequence). The CDR3 is CASTPSDRLYGYTF. CDR3 coding DNA: TGTGCCAGTACCCCATCTGACAGGCTATATGGCTACACCTTC. The whole variable domain, remainder taken from reference TRBV19 and TRBJ1-2, is DGGITQSPKYLFRKEGQNVTLSCEQNLNHDAMYWYRQDPGQGLRLIYYSQIVNDFQKGDIAEGYSVSREKKESFPLTVTSAQKNPTAFYLCASTPSDRLYGYTFGSGTRLTVV.

This clone was counted between two and nine times. The chain has TRBV7-2 and TRBJ2-3, with a possible D match to TRBD2 (6 bases). Per germline, CDR1 SGHTA and CDR2 FQGNSA. Trimming left V 6 bases short and J 12 bases short, with 19 bases between. This CDR3 region has 13 residues. The CDR3 sequence is CASRVGGSDVQYF. CDR3 nucleotide sequence: TGTGCCAGCAGGGTGGGGGGATCCGACGTCCAGTATTTT.

This chain links TRBV6-6 with TRBJ2-3; a weak D match, TRBD2 (6 bases). Trimming shortened V by 7 bases and J by 6 bases, and 11 bases separated the two germline ends. This CDR3 has 12 residues. Germline values: CDR1 MNHNY, CDR2 SVGAGI (reference sequence). For the CDR3, the DNA is TGTGCCAGCACCATGGCGGGGGATACGCAGTATTTT. Encoded protein: CASTMAGDTQYF.

This clone was seen once. This chain links TRBV19 with TRBJ2-5; D unresolved. From germline, CDR1 is LNHDA and CDR2 SQIVND (reference sequence). The CDR3 is made up of 16 amino acids. V lost 1 base and J lost 4, with 16 bases in between. The CDR3 here is CASSIVAPSVGETQYF. CDR3 nucleotide sequence: TGTGCCAGTAGTATAGTAGCACCGAGCGTTGGAGAGACCCAGTACTTC. Filled out from reference TRBV19 and TRBJ2-5, the complete variable domain reads DGGITQSPKYLFRKEGQNVTLSCEQNLNHDAMYWYRQDPGQGLRLIYYSQIVNDFQKGDIAEGYSVSREKKESFPLTVTSAQKNPTAFYLCASSIVAPSVGETQYFGPGTRLLVL.

This clone was found once. A junction boundary mismatches the germline segment, possibly from a read error. J is TRBJ1-2 and V is TRBV7-9, with a weak D call TRBD1 (6 bases). Germline CDR1 and CDR2: SEHNR and FQNEAQ (reference sequence). The CDR3 runs 14 residues. CDR3 nucleotide sequence: TGTTCCAGCAGCTTTGGACAGCTGATCTATGGCTACACCTTC. Protein sequence: CSSSFGQLIYGYTF.

The chain is built from TRBV27 and TRBJ1-5; no reliable D call. The CDR3 sequence is 13 residues long. Germline values: CDR1 MNHEY, CDR2 SMNVEV (reference sequence). Trimming removed 6 bases at V and 5 bases at J, with 11 bases between. The CDR3, as DNA: TGTGCCAGCAGCCGAATGGGCTATCAGCCCCAGCATTTT. Translation gives CASSRMGYQPQHF.

The chain is built from TRBV27 and TRBJ2-2; the match to TRBD2 covers 10 bases. The V gene's germline CDR1 is MNHEY and CDR2 SMNVEV (reference sequence). CDR3 length equals 16 residues. With V trimmed by 6 bases and J by 2 bases, 6 bases remained unmatched. CDR3 residues: CASSIRTSGNTGELFF. The CDR3 nucleotides are TGTGCCAGCAGCATAAGGACTAGCGGAAACACCGGGGAGCTGTTTTTT.

This chain links TRBV5-1 with TRBJ2-2; 9 positions agree with TRBD1. The J segment lost 7 bases and the V segment lost 5 bases, leaving 9 bases of the junction unmatched. The CDR3 is made up of 15 amino acids. CDR1 SGHRS and CDR2 YFSETQ come from the germline V gene. CDR3 DNA: TGCGCCAGCAGGGCAGGGACAGGGCGTAACGGGGAGCTGTTTTTT. Its protein product is CASRAGTGRNGELFF.

This rearrangement joins TRBV4-2 to TRBJ2-5, with 9 bases matching TRBD2. Germline CDR1 reads LGHNA; CDR2 reads YNFKEQ. The CDR3 is 16 amino acids. V was pared by 1 base and J by 2 bases, with 5 bases of the junction left unmatched. The CDR3: CASSQVRAGGQETQYF. CDR3 in DNA: TGTGCCAGCAGCCAAGTTCGGGCGGGGGGGCAAGAGACCCAGTACTTC.

The chain uses TRBV13 and TRBJ2-2; the D gene is possibly TRBD2 (6 bases). Trimming removed 5 bases at V and 5 bases at J, with 21 bases between. CDR3 length: 17 amino acids. The germline CDR1 and CDR2 sequences are PRHDT and FYEKMQ (reference sequence). This CDR3 is CASSLPRGGETTGELFF. In nucleotides, the CDR3 is TGTGCCAGCAGCCTCCCTCGTGGCGGGGAAACTACCGGGGAGCTGTTTTTT.

The chain recombines TRBV30 with TRBJ1-6; D might be TRBD1 (6 bases). The germline V gene has CDR1 GTSNPN and CDR2 SVGIG (reference sequence). Trimming shortened V by 4 bases and J by 10 bases, and 17 bases separated the two germline ends. This CDR3 has 14 amino acids. In DNA, the CDR3 is TGTGCCTGGACCGGGACGACAGGTCACTCACCCCTCCACTTT. Its protein product is CAWTGTTGHSPLHF.

The chain recombines TRBV11-2 with TRBJ2-1; D is perhaps TRBD2 (5 bases). The CDR3 spans 16 residues. Trimming cost V 3 bases and J 4 bases, with 16 bases left between them. CDR1 is SGHAT, CDR2 FQNNGV, per germline. CDR3 amino acids: CASSFAGLGGYNEQFF. CDR3 sequence (DNA): TGTGCCAGCAGCTTCGCCGGACTGGGCGGGTACAATGAGCAGTTCTTC.